This T cell receptor (beta chain) is drawn from a study of OX40 agonist ivuxolimab in advanced cancers. Study in general: Cancers in dose escalation were hepatocellular, melanoma, renal cell and head and neck. Partial responses occurred in three patients (one hepatocellular carcinoma, two cutaneous melanoma).

Overall study findings and caveats: Clones of CD4+ and CD8+ blood T cells grew by week 6 at doses of 0.1 to 3.0 mg/kg. Relative to CD4+ cells, CD8+ T cells on average had more expanded clones.

The CDR3 totals 16 residues. The germline V gene encodes CDR1 SEHNR and CDR2 FQNEAQ (reference sequence). V was clipped by 5 bases and J by 1 base; unmatched bases: 10. For this clone: Its antigen is unknown.

Method: immunoSEQ multiplex PCR; TCRdb's copy keeps in-frame clones and lacks some. This table has 100,000 or so clones, approximately 95% appearing once. This specimen consisted of CD4+ or CD8+ T cells sorted from blood, obtained in a trial of the OX40 agonist ivuxolimab. This clonotype originated in an adult with an advanced solid tumor such as melanoma, head and neck, liver or kidney cancer. The J gene is TRBJ1-1, the V gene TRBV7-9; the match to TRBD1 covers 7 bases. The CDR3 region has the DNA TGTGCCAGCAGCCCGACTGCCGGGACAGAGAACACTGAAGCTTTCTTT. Protein product: CASSPTAGTENTEAFF.